These 32 T cell receptor beta chains were all obtained from the same sample, sequenced in a study of blood T cell repertoires in COVID-19. The repertoire was sequenced with immunoSEQ multiplex PCR; TCRdb's copy has only in-frame clones and lacks some. The table shows roughly 260,000 clones, with approximately 90% occurring only once. The sequenced sample was peripheral blood. These receptors all stem from a woman between 35 and 50 years old with acute or convalescent COVID-19.

CDR3 DNA: TGTGCCAGCAGCGTAGGTCCGGGGAGGCGGGGCACTGAAGCTTTCTTT. This codes for CASSVGPGRRGTEAFF. V and J are TRBV9 and TRBJ1-1; D not resolved. Germline lookup yields CDR1 SGDLS and CDR2 YYNGEE. Trimming cost V 0 bases and J 4 bases, with 16 bases left between them. The CDR3 spans 16 residues. The whole variable domain, remainder taken from reference TRBV9 and TRBJ1-1, is DSGVTQTPKHLITATGQRVTLRCSPRSGDLSVYWYQQSLDQGLQFLIQYYNGEERAKGNILERFSAQQFPDLHSELNLSSLELGDSALYFCASSVGPGRRGTEAFFGQGTRLTVV.

The chain employs TRBV3-1 (or the pseudogene TRBV3-2) and TRBJ2-6, with 8 bases matching TRBD1. This CDR3 region has 18 residues. Per the germline V gene, CDR1 is LGHDT and CDR2 is YNNKEL (reference sequence). Germline trimming cut 4 bases from V and 0 bases from J; bases unmatched to any gene: 8. For the CDR3, the DNA is TGTGCCAGCAGCCCTACCGGGACAGGCGACTCTGGGGCCAACGTCCTGACTTTC. This codes for CASSPTGTGDSGANVLTF.

The chain uses TRBV18 and TRBJ1-3; 10 positions agree with TRBD1. CDR3 length equals 16 residues. J was trimmed by 4 bases and V by 5 bases; bases with no gene match: 8. CDR1 is KGHSH, CDR2 LQKENI, per germline. CDR3 nucleotides: TGTGCCAGCTCAACCCGACAGGGGGCGTCCGGAAACACCATATATTTT. Its translation: CASSTRQGASGNTIYF.

The J gene is TRBJ2-1, the V gene TRBV9, with D maybe TRBD2 (6 bases). Trimming shortened V by 3 bases and J by 2 bases, and 18 bases separated the two germline ends. Germline V gene lookup returns CDR1 SGDLS and CDR2 YYNGEE. This CDR3 has 17 residues. As DNA, the CDR3 is TGTGCCAGCAGCGGACTAGGGACGGCGAGGCCCTACAATGAGCAGTTCTTC. It encodes CASSGLGTARPYNEQFF.

Of note for this clone: This same CDR3 is encoded by further DNA sequences in the sample. CDR3 in amino acids: CASSLAQGQGKLFF. CDR3 DNA: TGCGCCAGCAGCTTGGCCCAGGGGCAGGGAAAACTGTTTTTT. The chain combines TRBV5-1 with TRBJ1-4; D is perhaps TRBD1 (6 bases). Germline V gene data show CDR1 as SGHRS and CDR2 as YFSETQ. There are 14 residues in the CDR3. V was pared by 0 bases and J by 10 bases, with 13 bases between.

The CDR3 here is CAWSLLAGTSGGNEEQYV. The DNA of the CDR3 is TGTGCCTGGAGTTTACTCGCCGGGACTAGCGGGGGGAACGAAGAGCAGTACGTC. The chain has TRBV30 and TRBJ2-7; the match to TRBD2 covers 15 bases. CDR1 is GTSNPN, CDR2 SVGIG, per germline (reference sequence). The CDR3 extends over 18 amino acids. The junction had 15 bases not matched to a gene; V was cut back by 2 bases and J by 7 bases.

The genes are TRBV11-2 and TRBJ1-1, with a weak D call TRBD1 (5 bases). The V gene's germline CDR1 is SGHAT and CDR2 FQNNGV. The V gene lost 1 base and the J gene lost 3 bases, with 9 bases spanning the gap. The CDR3 is 14 amino acids. CDR3 nucleotide sequence: TGTGCCAGCAGCTTAGGATGGGGGGACACTGAAGCTTTCTTT. Its translation: CASSLGWGDTEAFF.

J is TRBJ1-2 and V is TRBV19; TRBD1 agrees at 10 bases. CDR3 length equals 14 residues. Looked up from germline, CDR1 is LNHDA and CDR2 is SQIVND (reference sequence). V trimming: 7 bases; J trimming: 2 bases; junction bases outside the gene matches: 4. The CDR3 reads CASNPTGGNYGYTF. The CDR3 DNA reads TGTGCCAGTAACCCGACAGGGGGCAACTATGGCTACACCTTC.

This clone was seen a single time. The chain carries TRBV6-5 and TRBJ1-3; D is unresolved. The CDR3 runs to 15 residues. V shed 2 bases and J shed 0 bases, with 8 bases lying between them. The V gene's germline CDR1 is MNHEY and CDR2 SVGAGI. CDR3 bases: TGTGCCAGCAGTTACGACACCCGCTCTGGAAACACCATATATTTT. It translates to CASSYDTRSGNTIYF.

This chain connects TRBV6-5 to TRBJ2-3; TRBD1 matches at 7 bases. The germline gives CDR1 MNHEY, CDR2 SVGAGI. The CDR3 runs to 15 residues. V lost 0 bases, J lost 3 bases, and 3 bases stayed unmatched. The CDR3 DNA sequence: TGTGCCAGCAGTTACTCGGGACAGTCGACAGATACGCAGTATTTT. It codes for CASSYSGQSTDTQYF.

V usage is TRBV11-3 and J usage is TRBJ1-1; D gene uncertain. CDR1 and CDR2 from the germline V gene are SGHNT and YENEEA. V lost 4 bases and J 4 bases, leaving 10 bases between the germline ends. This CDR3 contains 13 residues. CDR3 DNA sequence: TGTGCCAGCAGCTATGGAGGTGGCACTGAAGCTTTCTTT. Its protein is CASSYGGGTEAFF.

The rearrangement joins TRBV16 to TRBJ2-3; 10 nucleotides line up with TRBD2. Per germline, CDR1 KGHSY and CDR2 FQNENV. J lost 3 bases, V lost 4 bases, and 7 bases had no gene match. The CDR3 covers 16 residues. CDR3 in DNA: TGTGCCAGCAGCCCCCAAGGAGCGGGGGGGACAGATACGCAGTATTTT. This translates into CASSPQGAGGTDTQYF.

This rearrangement joins TRBV24-1 to TRBJ2-5, with D tentatively TRBD2 (5 bases). CDR3 size: 14 residues. Germline CDR1 is KGHDR and CDR2 is SFDVKD. Trimming shortened V by 4 bases and J by 7 bases, and 15 bases separated the two germline ends. This CDR3 is CATSDPGLAGTQYF. CDR3 DNA sequence: TGTGCCACCAGTGACCCCGGTCTGGCGGGGACCCAGTACTTC.

The chain has TRBV19 and TRBJ2-1; D may be TRBD1 (5 bases). Per the germline V gene, CDR1 is LNHDA and CDR2 is SQIVND (reference sequence). The V gene lost 5 bases and the J gene lost 7 bases, with 12 bases spanning the gap. The CDR3 totals 13 residues. CDR3 nucleotides: TGTGCCAGTAGTTTCCCCCAGGGTAATGAGCAGTTCTTC. The encoded protein is CASSFPQGNEQFF.

This clone was counted a single time. J is TRBJ1-4 and V is TRBV6-6; 11 bases line up with TRBD1. This CDR3 is built from 15 residues. J gave up 8 bases and V 6 bases, and 8 bases lay outside the gene matches. Germline values: CDR1 MNHNY, CDR2 SVGAGI (reference sequence). The CDR3 is CASRSDRGLVEKLFF. In DNA form, the CDR3 reads TGTGCCAGCAGATCGGACAGGGGGCTGGTAGAAAAACTGTTTTTT.

The V call is TRBV6-6, the J call TRBJ2-2, with D tentatively TRBD2 (5 bases). The CDR3 length is 15 residues. Trimming stripped 4 bases from V and 4 bases from J, with 13 bases between. Looked up from germline, CDR1 is MNHNY and CDR2 is SVGAGI (reference sequence). The CDR3 DNA sequence: TGTGCCAGCAGTTCGTCAGGTCGGGGCACCGGGGAGCTGTTTTTT. This sequence encodes CASSSSGRGTGELFF.

The J gene is TRBJ1-5, the V gene TRBV9; D call uncertain. CDR3 length: 13 residues. Germline assignment: CDR1 SGDLS and CDR2 YYNGEE. Trimming shortened V by 0 bases and J by 5 bases, and 6 bases separated the two germline ends. CDR3 sequence: CASSVDTDQPQHF. The CDR3 DNA reads as TGTGCCAGCAGCGTAGACACAGATCAGCCCCAGCATTTT. Full variable domain (missing parts from reference TRBV9 and TRBJ1-5): DSGVTQTPKHLITATGQRVTLRCSPRSGDLSVYWYQQSLDQGLQFLIQYYNGEERAKGNILERFSAQQFPDLHSELNLSSLELGDSALYFCASSVDTDQPQHFGDGTRLSIL.

The chain couples TRBV6-5 to TRBJ2-1, with 12 bases lining up with TRBD1. CDR3 size: 14 residues. Germline-derived CDR1 and CDR2 are MNHEY and SVGAGI. V shed 4 bases, J shed 9 bases, and the junction held 4 bases outside the gene matches. CDR3 DNA sequence: TGTGCCAGCAGTTCCCGGGACAGGGGGCTTGAGCAGTTCTTC. Amino acid sequence: CASSSRDRGLEQFF.

The V gene is TRBV4-2, the J gene TRBJ2-5; 10 nucleotides match TRBD2. This CDR3 has 20 residues. In germline, CDR1 is LGHNA, CDR2 YNFKEQ. With V trimmed by 0 bases and J by 5 bases, 18 bases remained unmatched. CDR3 in DNA: TGTGCCAGCAGCCAAGATCTCTTAGGCAGGAGCGGGGGGGCCTTGGAGACCCAGTACTTC. It yields the protein CASSQDLLGRSGGALETQYF.

The chain combines TRBV12-5 with TRBJ1-1; no definite D call. The CDR3 is 13 residues long. V lost 1 base to trimming and J lost 6 bases, with 9 bases between them. CDR1 is LGHNT and CDR2 is FRNRAP in the germline V gene. CDR3 residues: CASGLGGGAEAFF. The DNA of the CDR3 is TGTGCTAGTGGTTTGGGTGGCGGGGCTGAAGCTTTCTTT.

The chain joins TRBV7-3 to TRBJ2-1; 9 bases match TRBD2. CDR1 and CDR2 from the germline V gene are SGHTA and FQGTGA. J lost 3 bases, V lost 2 bases, and 2 bases had no gene match. The length of the CDR3 is 15 residues. CDR3 in DNA: TGTGCCAGCAGCTTAGGAGCGGGGGGCTACAATGAGCAGTTCTTC. It is translated as CASSLGAGGYNEQFF. Drawing the rest from reference TRBV7-3 and TRBJ2-1, the complete variable domain is GAGVSQTPSNKVTEKGKYVELRCDPISGHTALYWYRQSLGQGPEFLIYFQGTGAADDSGLPNDRFFAVRPEGSVSTLKIQRTERGDSAVYLCASSLGAGGYNEQFFGPGTRLTVL.

This clone was observed a few times. This chain uses TRBV10-3 with TRBJ2-1, with D possibly matching TRBD1 (5 bases). This CDR3 region has 17 residues. The germline V and J ends were trimmed by 0 bases and 1 base, with 13 bases remaining between them. Germline V gene sequence: CDR1 ENHRY, CDR2 SYGVKD. Here the CDR3 DNA reads TGTGCCATCAGTGAGTCCGAGCAGGGAACGTCCTACAATGAGCAGTTCTTC. Protein: CAISESEQGTSYNEQFF.

The chain carries TRBV6-5 and TRBJ1-5; TRBD1 aligns across 7 bases. CDR3 length: 15 amino acids. With 6 bases clipped from V and 0 bases from J, the junction kept 5 bases outside the gene matches. Germline loops: CDR1 MNHEY, CDR2 SVGAGI. The CDR3 sequence: CASSPGTDSNQPQHF. The CDR3 region has the DNA TGTGCCAGCAGCCCCGGGACAGATAGCAATCAGCCCCAGCATTTT.

V usage is TRBV5-1 and J usage is TRBJ1-4; 7 bases agree with TRBD1. V lost 4 bases, J lost 7 bases, and 10 bases stayed unmatched. There are 15 residues in the CDR3. Per the germline V gene, CDR1 is SGHRS and CDR2 is YFSETQ. The CDR3 protein is CASSPGQVLGEKLFF. The CDR3 DNA is TGCGCCAGCAGCCCCGGACAGGTCCTCGGTGAAAAACTGTTTTTT.

The chain employs TRBV3-1 (or the pseudogene TRBV3-2) and TRBJ1-6, with 10 positions matching TRBD1. Germline V gene sequence: CDR1 LGHDT, CDR2 YNNKEL (reference sequence). J gave up 10 bases and V 5 bases, and 5 bases lay outside the gene matches. The CDR3 extends over 14 amino acids. CDR3 amino acids: CASSGRTGGSPLHF. The DNA of the CDR3 is TGTGCCAGCAGCGGACGGACAGGGGGATCACCCCTCCACTTT.

V usage is TRBV10-2 and J usage is TRBJ1-5; 9 bases fit TRBD1. The germline gives CDR1 WSHSY, CDR2 SAAADI. The length of the CDR3 is 18 residues. J gave up 4 bases and V 5 bases, and 15 bases lay outside the gene matches. CDR3 sequence: CASSPRRSTGGVNQPQHF. CDR3 in DNA: TGCGCCAGCAGTCCCAGAAGATCGACAGGGGGAGTTAATCAGCCCCAGCATTTT.

This chain joins TRBV20-1 and TRBJ1-3; the D is unclear. Germline V gene lookup returns CDR1 DFQATT and CDR2 SNEGSKA (reference sequence). The CDR3 extends over 15 amino acids. V was trimmed by 3 bases and J by 2 bases, leaving 14 bases between them. The CDR3 coding sequence is TGCAGTGCTAGTGGCGGAGGGAACACTGGAAACACCATATATTTT. Protein product: CSASGGGNTGNTIYF.

The rearrangement links TRBV6-2 or TRBV6-3 to TRBJ2-3; TRBD1 is a possible D gene (5 bases). V was trimmed by 2 bases and J by 3 bases, leaving 12 bases between them. This CDR3 is built from 15 residues. From germline, CDR1 is MNHEY and CDR2 SVGEGT. The CDR3 nucleotides are TGTGCCAGCAGTTACCGGGCAGGGTATACAGATACGCAGTATTTT. This encodes CASSYRAGYTDTQYF.

The chain links TRBV6-5 to TRBJ2-7; TRBD1 aligns across 7 bases. The V and J ends lost 6 bases and 0 bases, in that order; junction bases with no gene match: 2. The CDR3 loop spans 13 amino acids. The germline V gene encodes CDR1 MNHEY and CDR2 SVGAGI. CDR3 protein: CASRDRSSYEQYV. CDR3 sequence (DNA): TGTGCCAGCAGGGACAGGAGCTCCTACGAGCAGTACGTC.

The CDR3 is CASSQDLGDSNQPQHF. The CDR3 region has the DNA TGCGCCAGCAGCCAAGATCTAGGGGATAGCAATCAGCCCCAGCATTTT. The rearrangement joins TRBV4-1 to TRBJ1-5, with a weak D call TRBD1 (5 bases). Germline CDR1 and CDR2: MGHRA and YSYEKL. The CDR3 sequence is 16 residues long. V shed 0 bases and J shed 0 bases, with 9 bases lying between them.

The chain links TRBV9 to TRBJ1-4; TRBD1 is a possible D gene (6 bases). The germline gives CDR1 SGDLS, CDR2 YYNGEE. Trimming left V 0 bases short and J 8 bases short, with 14 bases between. This CDR3 has 15 residues. CDR3 region: CASSVEGVHGEKLFF. CDR3 nucleotide sequence: TGTGCCAGCAGCGTAGAGGGGGTACATGGGGAAAAACTGTTTTTT.

The V gene is TRBV20-1, the J gene TRBJ1-1; 7 bases align to TRBD1. Germline-derived CDR1 and CDR2 are DFQATT and SNEGSKA (reference sequence). The CDR3 is made up of 11 amino acids. V lost 6 bases, J lost 11 bases, and 9 bases stayed unmatched. CDR3 in DNA: TGCAGTGCCCGTGTGACAGGGCTGGCTTTCTTT. Its protein product is CSARVTGLAFF.